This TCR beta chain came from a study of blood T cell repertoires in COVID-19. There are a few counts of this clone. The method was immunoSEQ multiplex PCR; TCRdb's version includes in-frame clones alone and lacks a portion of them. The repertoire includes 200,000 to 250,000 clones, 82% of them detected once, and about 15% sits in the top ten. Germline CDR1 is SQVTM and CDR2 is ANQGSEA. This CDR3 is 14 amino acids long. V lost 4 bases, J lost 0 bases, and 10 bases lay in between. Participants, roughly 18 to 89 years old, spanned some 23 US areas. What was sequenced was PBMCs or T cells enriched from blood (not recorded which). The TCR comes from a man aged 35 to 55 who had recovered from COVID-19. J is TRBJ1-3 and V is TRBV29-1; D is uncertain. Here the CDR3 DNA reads TGCAGCGTTGGCCCAGGACTCTCTGGAAACACCATATATTTT. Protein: CSVGPGLSGNTIYF.